The T cell receptor (beta chain) under discussion was sequenced for a study of blood T cell repertoires in COVID-19. Study at large: Acute and convalescent COVID-19 samples came from the United States, Italy and Spain.

Germline loops: CDR1 MGHRA, CDR2 YSYEKL. The CDR3 loop spans 14 amino acids. The V gene lost 1 base and the J gene lost 7 bases, with 11 bases spanning the gap. Clones were read by immunoSEQ multiplex PCR, and TCRdb kept only the in-frame ones, dropping some. There are more than 150,000 clones in the sample; more than 70% occur only once, and roughly 7% lies in the top ten. The V and J genes are TRBV4-1 and TRBJ2-4; no firm D call. The sample was peripheral blood. The TCR was taken from a man aged 45-60 years with active or convalescent COVID-19. CDR3 nucleotide sequence: TGCGCCAGCAGCCAAGGCCCTAGGATCAACATTCAGTACTTC. Protein product: CASSQGPRINIQYF.